Each of the 28 T cell receptor beta chains below was sequenced from the same sample in a study of blood T cell repertoires in COVID-19. Clones were read by immunoSEQ multiplex PCR, and TCRdb kept only the in-frame ones, dropping some. The repertoire consists of about 240,000 clones, with around 89% occurring once and the leading ten covering roughly 9%. Sequencing was done on a sample of PBMCs or T cells enriched from blood (not recorded which). Every receptor here comes from a man aged 40-49 years who had recovered from COVID-19.

The chain uses TRBV4-1 and TRBJ1-1, with no clear D. Trimming cost V 5 bases and J 11 bases, with 15 bases left between them. CDR3 size: 12 residues. CDR1 is MGHRA and CDR2 is YSYEKL in the germline V gene. The CDR3 reads CASSLGARAAFF. The DNA of the CDR3 is TGCGCCAGCAGCTTAGGTGCGCGAGCGGCTTTCTTT.

V is TRBV27 and J is TRBJ1-4; D possibly corresponds to TRBD1 (6 bases). The CDR3 totals 16 residues. Looked up from germline, CDR1 is MNHEY and CDR2 is SMNVEV (reference sequence). V dropped 0 bases and J dropped 8 bases, with 16 bases sitting between them. CDR3 sequence: CASSLSAGGFGEKLFF. The CDR3 DNA is TGTGCCAGCAGTTTATCGGCGGGGGGCTTCGGGGAAAAACTGTTTTTT. The complete variable domain, with remaining parts taken from reference TRBV27 and TRBJ1-4, reads EAQVTQNPRYLITVTGKKLTVTCSQNMNHEYMSWYRQDPGLGLRQIYYSMNVEVTDKGDVPEGYKVSRKEKRNFPLILESPSPNQTSLYFCASSLSAGGFGEKLFFGSGTQLSVL.

In its sample, this clone was seen once. The V and J genes are TRBV28 and TRBJ2-3; D is ambiguous. CDR3 length equals 14 residues. The V gene's germline CDR1 is MDHEN and CDR2 SYDVKM. Deletions cut 3 bases from V and 1 base from J, with 8 bases between. The CDR3 DNA reads TGTGCCAGCAGTTTTTTAGCCCGCACAGATACGCAGTATTTT. This sequence encodes CASSFLARTDTQYF.

This sequence joins TRBV7-9 and TRBJ1-2; 8 positions match TRBD1. Germline V gene lookup returns CDR1 SEHNR and CDR2 FQNEAQ (reference sequence). J lost 4 bases, V lost 1 base, and 14 bases had no gene match. CDR3 length: 18 residues. The CDR3 nucleotides read TGTGCCAGCAGCTTAGGACAGGGGACGACCGGATTCCGCTATGGCTACACCTTC. Translating it yields CASSLGQGTTGFRYGYTF.

The rearrangement joins TRBV25-1 to TRBJ1-2, with D unclear. The CDR3 is 15 residues long. CDR1 MGHDK and CDR2 SYGVNS come from the germline V gene. Trimming pared 0 bases from V and 8 bases from J, leaving 16 bases between. The CDR3 loop is CASSEYGGPREGYTF. In DNA, the CDR3 is TGTGCCAGCAGTGAATATGGCGGGCCAAGGGAGGGCTACACCTTC.

The J gene is TRBJ1-1, the V gene TRBV7-6; 7 positions match TRBD1. CDR1 and CDR2 (germline): SGHVS, FNYEAQ. V shed 1 base and J 5 bases; nucleotides not matched to a gene: 7. This CDR3 region has 15 residues. The DNA of the CDR3 is TGTGCCAGCAGCTTAGTCCGACAGGGAGGTACTGAAGCTTTCTTT. Translation gives CASSLVRQGGTEAFF. Using reference TRBV7-6 and TRBJ1-1 for the parts outside the CDR3, the full variable domain is GAGVSQSPRYKVTKRGQDVALRCDPISGHVSLYWYRQALGQGPEFLTYFNYEAQQDKSGLPNDRFSAERPEGSISTLTIQRTEQRDSAMYRCASSLVRQGGTEAFFGQGTRLTVV.

V usage is TRBV3-1 (or the pseudogene TRBV3-2) and J usage is TRBJ1-5, with D perhaps matching TRBD1 (6 bases). Trimming stripped 4 bases from V and 4 bases from J, with 14 bases between. This CDR3 is built from 15 residues. Per germline, CDR1 LGHDT and CDR2 YNNKEL (reference sequence). The CDR3 sequence is CASSPTGRGNQPQHF. DNA of the CDR3: TGTGCCAGCAGCCCGACAGGAAGAGGAAATCAGCCCCAGCATTTT.

The rearrangement uses TRBV6-5 and TRBJ1-4, with D hard to call. The CDR3 covers 13 residues. The V and J ends lost 5 bases and 5 bases respectively, with 9 bases between them. Per the germline V gene, CDR1 is MNHEY and CDR2 is SVGAGI. CDR3 protein: CASSNSLNEKLFF. The CDR3, as DNA: TGTGCCAGCAGTAACAGCCTGAATGAAAAACTGTTTTTT.

The chain is built from TRBV7-3 and TRBJ2-1, with a possible D match to TRBD1 (6 bases). Germline CDR1 is SGHTA and CDR2 is FQGTGA. This CDR3 contains 17 residues. V lost 5 bases, J lost 6 bases, and 23 bases lay in between. Written as DNA, the CDR3 is TGTGCCAGCAGCCCTTCGGACAGACGTGTCTTGTTCAATGAGCAGTTCTTC. Translation gives CASSPSDRRVLFNEQFF.

The rearrangement uses TRBV6-2 or TRBV6-3 and TRBJ1-1; 8 positions match TRBD1. V dropped 5 bases and J dropped 1; count of bases not matched to a gene: 12. The CDR3 spans 17 residues. From germline, CDR1 is MNHEY and CDR2 SVGEGT. CDR3 nucleotide sequence: TGTGCCAGCAGTGGCGGGACCAGACAGGGGTCGAACACTGAAGCTTTCTTT. Protein sequence: CASSGGTRQGSNTEAFF.

The chain is built from TRBV27 and TRBJ2-1; the D is unclear. Trimming removed 2 bases at V and 5 bases at J, with 4 bases between. There are 12 residues in the CDR3. Germline lookup yields CDR1 MNHEY and CDR2 SMNVEV (reference sequence). The DNA for the CDR3 is TGTGCCAGCAGTTTACCTAACAATGAGCAGTTCTTC. It specifies CASSLPNNEQFF.

The chain employs TRBV7-3 and TRBJ1-1, with D unclear. V was shortened by 1 base and J by 1 base, with 4 bases between the two germline ends. The germline V gene has CDR1 SGHTA and CDR2 FQGTGA. The length of the CDR3 is 13 residues. The CDR3 DNA reads TGTGCCAGCAGCTTAAGGCAGAACACTGAAGCTTTCTTT. This gives the protein CASSLRQNTEAFF.

V gene TRBV28 combines with J gene TRBJ1-4; possible D gene TRBD1, 5 bases. Germline assignment: CDR1 MDHEN and CDR2 SYDVKM. The CDR3 contains 14 residues. Trimming took off 7 bases at V and 3 bases at J, with 12 bases between the two ends. CDR3 DNA sequence: TGTGCCAGCACAATTGGAGGGGCTAATGAAAAACTGTTTTTT. This translates into CASTIGGANEKLFF.

The rearrangement uses TRBV6-6 and TRBJ1-6, with 9 positions matching TRBD1. Trimming took 10 bases from V and 9 from J; bases not matched to a gene: 7. The germline V gene has CDR1 MNHNY and CDR2 SVGAGI (reference sequence). This CDR3 region has 13 residues. CDR3 sequence (DNA): TGTGCCACCCTGGACAGGGGTCCTTCACCCCTCCACTTT. Translation gives CATLDRGPSPLHF.

This clone was seen once. The rearrangement links TRBV13 to TRBJ2-7; 10 bases agree with TRBD1. Germline V gene data show CDR1 as PRHDT and CDR2 as FYEKMQ (reference sequence). V dropped 5 bases and J dropped 2; count of bases not matched to a gene: 6. CDR3 length equals 15 residues. CDR3 protein: CASSILGTGAYEQYF. The CDR3 DNA reads as TGTGCCAGCAGCATTCTTGGGACAGGGGCCTACGAGCAGTACTTC.

The chain carries TRBV18 and TRBJ1-2; TRBD1 aligns across 9 bases. Per germline, CDR1 KGHSH and CDR2 LQKENI. V lost 0 bases to trimming and J lost 3 bases; unmatched junction nucleotides: 5. The CDR3 spans 16 residues. The CDR3 nucleotides read TGTGCCAGCTCACCACCGTCGACAGGGGGTGACTATGGCTACACCTTC. Translating gives CASSPPSTGGDYGYTF.

This clone was counted a single time. The chain has TRBV28 and TRBJ2-5; no reliable D call. The CDR3 loop spans 13 amino acids. Trimming stripped 3 bases from V and 1 base from J, with 6 bases between. Germline V gene lookup returns CDR1 MDHEN and CDR2 SYDVKM. CDR3 region: CASSLRIQETQYF. The CDR3 DNA reads TGTGCCAGCAGTTTGAGGATCCAAGAGACCCAGTACTTC.

The chain has TRBV7-3 and TRBJ2-1, with 9 bases matching TRBD2. The CDR3 sequence is 17 residues long. CDR1 and CDR2 from the germline V gene are SGHTA and FQGTGA. Trimming cost V 5 bases and J 7 bases; bases outside gene matches: 15. In nucleotides, the CDR3 is TGTGCCAGCAGCCCCCACCGGGGCGGGAGGGCCTTGAATGAGCAGTTCTTC. This codes for CASSPHRGGRALNEQFF.

This clone was counted once. The chain recombines TRBV19 with TRBJ2-3, with D maybe TRBD1 (7 bases). Trimming pared 9 bases from V and 4 bases from J, leaving 26 bases between. Germline loops: CDR1 LNHDA, CDR2 SQIVND (reference sequence). CDR3 length: 17 residues. The CDR3 region has the DNA TGTGCCAGCTATCCGACCGGGAGACAGGGAGTCTCAGATACGCAGTATTTT. It yields the protein CASYPTGRQGVSDTQYF.

V gene TRBV28 combines with J gene TRBJ1-2; 9 bases match TRBD1. The ends lost 4 bases at V and 4 bases at J; junction bases unmatched: 7. Germline V gene lookup returns CDR1 MDHEN and CDR2 SYDVKM. The CDR3 has 15 residues. The CDR3 here is CASSSDRGGLYGYTF. DNA of the CDR3: TGTGCCAGCAGTTCGGACAGGGGTGGTCTCTATGGCTACACCTTC.

V is TRBV18 and J is TRBJ1-2; weak D call: TRBD1 (5 bases). V lost 3 bases to trimming and J lost 0 bases, with 11 bases between them. Germline V CDR1 and CDR2: KGHSH, LQKENI. The length of the CDR3 is 15 residues. CDR3 nucleotides: TGTGCCAGCTCACCTAGACAGAATTCTAACTATGGCTACACCTTC. As protein: CASSPRQNSNYGYTF. The full variable domain, in which reference TRBV18 and TRBJ1-2 provide the parts outside the CDR3, is NAGVMQNPRHLVRRRGQEARLRCSPMKGHSHVYWYRQLPEEGLKFMVYLQKENIIDESGMPKERFSAEFPKEGPSILRIQQVVRGDSAAYFCASSPRQNSNYGYTFGSGTRLTVV.

This clone has a handful of counts. DNA for the CDR3: TGCAGCGTCGCTAGCGAGAGACGCTACGAGCAGTACTTC. Translated: CSVASERRYEQYF. The chain recombines TRBV29-1 with TRBJ2-7; a weak D match, TRBD2 (6 bases). V dropped 6 bases and J dropped 3 bases, with 15 bases sitting between them. The CDR3 covers 13 residues. CDR1 is SQVTM and CDR2 is ANQGSEA in the germline V gene.

The chain carries TRBV5-1 and TRBJ1-2; D possibly corresponds to TRBD1 (5 bases). The germline CDR1 and CDR2 sequences are SGHRS and YFSETQ. Trimming took off 4 bases at V and 4 bases at J, with 11 bases between the two ends. The CDR3 runs to 13 residues. The CDR3 region is CASSLQAPYGYTF. The CDR3 bases are TGCGCCAGCAGCCTACAGGCCCCCTATGGCTACACCTTC.

The chain links TRBV11-2 to TRBJ1-2; D not certain. The germline gives CDR1 SGHAT, CDR2 FQNNGV. The germline V and J ends were trimmed by 4 bases and 5 bases, with 5 bases remaining between them. CDR3 length: 11 amino acids. Here the CDR3 reads CASSSGYGYTF. Written as DNA, the CDR3 is TGTGCCAGCAGCTCCGGGTATGGCTACACCTTC.

The CDR3 DNA reads as TGTGCCAACGAGGATCGGGACAGGGGTAGTTCTGGAAACACCATATATTTT. Translating gives CANEDRDRGSSGNTIYF. This sequence joins TRBV2 and TRBJ1-3, with 10 bases lining up with TRBD1. The J segment lost 1 base and the V segment lost 10 bases, leaving 13 bases of the junction unmatched. There are 17 residues in the CDR3. Germline V lookup: CDR1 SNHLY, CDR2 FYNNEI.

The chain carries TRBV29-1 and TRBJ2-2, with 7 bases identical to TRBD2. The trim removed 6 bases at V and 6 bases at J, leaving 10 bases unmatched. Germline lookup yields CDR1 SQVTM and CDR2 ANQGSEA. CDR3 size: 14 residues. CDR3 nucleotide sequence: TGCAGCGTCTCGCTGACTAGCTCTCCCGGGGAGCTGTTTTTT. It encodes CSVSLTSSPGELFF.

The V call is TRBV27, the J call TRBJ2-7; TRBD2 aligns across 10 bases. The junction had 5 bases not matched to a gene; V was cut back by 6 bases and J by 6 bases. The CDR3 has 13 amino acids. CDR1 and CDR2 (germline): MNHEY, SMNVEV (reference sequence). The CDR3 protein is CASSLSGRLEQYF. CDR3 nucleotide sequence: TGTGCCAGCAGCCTTAGCGGGAGGCTCGAGCAGTACTTC.

The chain has TRBV7-2 and TRBJ1-1, with D hard to call. Germline V CDR1 and CDR2: SGHTA, FQGNSA. This CDR3 is 14 amino acids long. With 3 bases removed from V and 5 bases from J, the gap between germline ends came to 13 bases. The CDR3 nucleotides are TGTGCCAGCAGCTTTGGTCGGGTGGAGACTGAAGCTTTCTTT. Encoded protein: CASSFGRVETEAFF.